This note documents a single T cell receptor (beta chain) sequence. Clones were read by immunoSEQ multiplex PCR, and TCRdb kept only the in-frame ones, dropping some. Found here are over 200,000 clones, around 90% of them singletons; the top ten hold 3% to 4%. The data derive from a study of blood T cell repertoires in COVID-19. This clonotype was sampled from a woman aged 25 to 39 who had been exposed to COVID-19. Input material: PBMCs or T cells enriched from blood (not recorded which).

Written as DNA, the CDR3 is TGTGCCAGCAGTTTGGACATATCAACCTACGAGCAGTACTTC. It specifies CASSLDISTYEQYF. The V gene is TRBV27, the J gene TRBJ2-7; D is possibly TRBD1 (5 bases). The CDR3 runs 14 residues. CDR1 MNHEY and CDR2 SMNVEV come from the germline V gene (reference sequence). V lost 3 bases to trimming and J lost 2 bases, with 11 bases between them.